In this sample, the clone carrying this T cell receptor beta chain turned up a few times. Its matching antigen is unknown. Via MiXCR, TCRdb re-called the RT-PCR reads, giving one row per CDR3 protein. The table shows about 520,000 distinct CDR3 sequences, with approximately 7.3% occurring only once. These data belong to a study of response to subunit inactivated influenza vaccine. The V end lost 0 bases, the J end lost 5 bases, and 9 bases lay between the germline ends. The CDR3 runs to 13 residues. The germline gives CDR1 SGHRS, CDR2 YFSETQ. Study-wide results and limits: The authors offered the suggestion that each seasonal influenza vaccination recruits few new T cells.

The V call is TRBV5-1, the J call TRBJ2-7; D is tentatively TRBD1 or TRBD2 (6 bases each). The sequence derives from a man aged 50 to 69 who received an inactivated influenza vaccine. The sample in question was PBMCs from blood, obtained less than 30 months after vaccination. In DNA form, the CDR3 reads TGCGCCAGCAGCTTGGACAGGGAGGACGAGCAGTACTTC. Its protein product is CASSLDREDEQYF.